Each of the 21 T cell receptor beta chains below was sequenced from the same sample in a study of OX40 agonist ivuxolimab in advanced cancers. Method: immunoSEQ multiplex PCR; TCRdb's copy keeps in-frame clones and lacks some. The table includes around 31,000 clones, around 85% detected once. Source: CD4+ or CD8+ T cells sorted from blood, taken in a trial of the OX40 agonist ivuxolimab. The receptor set was obtained from an adult with an advanced solid tumor such as melanoma, head and neck, liver or kidney cancer.

The J gene is TRBJ1-1, the V gene TRBV2, with D possibly TRBD1 on 6 matching bases. V was shortened by 0 bases and J by 0 bases, with 8 bases between the two germline ends. The CDR3 covers 15 residues. CDR1 is SNHLY and CDR2 is FYNNEI in the germline V gene. CDR3 DNA sequence: TGTGCCAGCAGTGAAGCGGACAGAATGAACACTGAAGCTTTCTTT. Translating gives CASSEADRMNTEAFF.

V is TRBV27 and J is TRBJ2-1, with TRBD2 as a possible D gene (6 bases). Trimming stripped 5 bases from V and 9 bases from J, with 20 bases between. This CDR3 comprises 15 residues. CDR1 is MNHEY and CDR2 is SMNVEV in the germline V gene (reference sequence). CDR3 DNA: TGTGCCAGCAGTCCAAGGACTATTACTGGGGGTGAGCAGTTCTTC. As protein: CASSPRTITGGEQFF.

V and J are TRBV27 and TRBJ2-6; D unresolved. The CDR3 sequence is 15 residues long. Germline V lookup: CDR1 MNHEY, CDR2 SMNVEV (reference sequence). Trimming removed 4 bases from V and 0 bases from J, with 7 bases in between. CDR3 in amino acids: CASSSDGSGANVLTF. As DNA, the CDR3 is TGTGCCAGCAGTTCGGACGGCTCTGGGGCCAACGTCCTGACTTTC.

The chain links TRBV6-1 to TRBJ2-7; 9 nucleotides align to TRBD2. The CDR3 is 15 residues long. V shed 3 bases and J 0 bases; nucleotides not matched to a gene: 3. The germline V gene encodes CDR1 MNHNS and CDR2 SASEGT. The CDR3 nucleotides read TGTGCCAGCAGTGATATTAGCGGGAGCTCCTACGAGCAGTACTTC. Translating it yields CASSDISGSSYEQYF.

The chain carries TRBV15 and TRBJ2-2; the match to TRBD2 covers 13 bases. With V trimmed by 2 bases and J by 7 bases, 4 bases remained unmatched. Germline assignment: CDR1 LNHNV and CDR2 YYDKDF (reference sequence). The CDR3 length is 16 residues. CDR3 DNA: TGTGCCACCAGCAGACCTGGGACTAGCGGGAACGGGGAGCTGTTTTTT. It encodes CATSRPGTSGNGELFF.

V and J are TRBV18 and TRBJ2-2; 9 bases are a match to TRBD1. Unmatched junction bases numbered 1, after V lost 4 bases and J lost 1 base. CDR3 size: 15 residues. Germline V gene data show CDR1 as KGHSH and CDR2 as LQKENI. CDR3 nucleotides: TGTGCCAGCTCACGGGACAGGGAGAACACCGGGGAGCTGTTTTTT. Translation gives CASSRDRENTGELFF. Variable domain in full (rest from reference TRBV18 and TRBJ2-2): NAGVMQNPRHLVRRRGQEARLRCSPMKGHSHVYWYRQLPEEGLKFMVYLQKENIIDESGMPKERFSAEFPKEGPSILRIQQVVRGDSAAYFCASSRDRENTGELFFGEGSRLTVL.

The chain joins TRBV9 to TRBJ2-2; TRBD1 is a possible D gene (6 bases). Germline V lookup: CDR1 SGDLS, CDR2 YYNGEE. V lost 0 bases to trimming and J lost 11 bases, with 20 bases between them. The CDR3 contains 16 residues. The CDR3 nucleotides read TGTGCCAGCAGCGTAGACCCGGGACAAAGCTGGGAAGAGCTGTTTTTT. Its protein product is CASSVDPGQSWEELFF.

This clone appeared once. J is TRBJ2-5 and V is TRBV27; 9 nucleotides line up with TRBD2. V lost 2 bases, J lost 2 bases, and 6 bases stayed unmatched. Per germline, CDR1 MNHEY and CDR2 SMNVEV (reference sequence). CDR3 length: 16 residues. CDR3 sequence reads: CASSLKRGLAQETQYF. The CDR3 region has the DNA TGTGCCAGCAGTTTAAAGAGGGGACTAGCACAAGAGACCCAGTACTTC.

The chain has TRBV11-2 and TRBJ2-1; 11 bases line up with TRBD2. CDR3 length: 15 amino acids. Per germline, CDR1 SGHAT and CDR2 FQNNGV. Germline trimming cut 3 bases from V and 4 bases from J; bases unmatched to any gene: 2. For the CDR3, the DNA is TGTGCCAGCAGCTTCCTAGCGGGAGGTTACAATGAGCAGTTCTTC. It codes for CASSFLAGGYNEQFF. The whole variable domain, remainder taken from reference TRBV11-2 and TRBJ2-1, is EAGVAQSPRYKIIEKRQSVAFWCNPISGHATLYWYQQILGQGPKLLIQFQNNGVVDDSQLPKDRFSAERLKGVDSTLKIQPAKLEDSAVYLCASSFLAGGYNEQFFGPGTRLTVL.

The chain has TRBV6-5 and TRBJ2-7; 11 bases are shared with TRBD2. The germline V gene has CDR1 MNHEY and CDR2 SVGAGI. CDR3 length: 16 residues. The ends lost 0 bases at V and 4 bases at J; junction bases unmatched: 5. CDR3 loop: CASSYSSGRASYEQYF. CDR3 nucleotide sequence: TGTGCCAGCAGTTACTCTAGCGGGAGGGCCTCTTACGAGCAGTACTTC.

This clone was observed a single time. This rearrangement joins TRBV2 to TRBJ2-5; 11 nucleotides align to TRBD2. The J call is uncertain, as TRBJ2-7 better fits the DNA end. Germline assignment: CDR1 SNHLY and CDR2 FYNNEI. The CDR3 spans 14 residues. Here the CDR3 DNA reads TGTGCCAGCAGTGATTATCTAGCGGGAGGCGAGCAGTACTTC. Its protein is CASSDYLAGGEQYF.

V is TRBV19 and J is TRBJ2-2; 9 nucleotides align to TRBD1. The germline V gene has CDR1 LNHDA and CDR2 SQIVND (reference sequence). V was clipped by 5 bases and J by 6 bases; unmatched bases: 7. The CDR3 totals 15 residues. CDR3 amino acids: CASSETGTGPGELFF. Here the CDR3 DNA reads TGTGCCAGTAGTGAAACCGGGACAGGGCCCGGGGAGCTGTTTTTT.

This clone appeared a few times. The rearrangement links TRBV6-4 to TRBJ2-2; weak D call: TRBD2 (5 bases). Germline V gene data show CDR1 as MRHNA and CDR2 as SNTAGT. The CDR3 runs 13 residues. The ends were cut back, 8 bases at V and 3 bases at J, with 10 bases in the middle. The CDR3 nucleotides are TGTGCCAGCGCTTCGCGGGACACCGGGGAGCTGTTTTTT. Translating gives CASASRDTGELFF.

The V call is TRBV19, the J call TRBJ1-5, with D unresolved. This CDR3 region has 14 residues. In germline, CDR1 is LNHDA, CDR2 SQIVND (reference sequence). V was clipped by 2 bases and J by 3 bases, with 8 bases between them. Here the CDR3 DNA reads TGTGCCAGTAGTATATGGGAAATCAATCAGCCCCAGCATTTT. It is translated as CASSIWEINQPQHF.

This chain joins TRBV6-5 and TRBJ2-1; 7 bases match TRBD2. V shed 2 bases, J shed 8 bases, and the junction held 3 bases outside the gene matches. CDR3 length: 13 residues. Germline V gives CDR1 MNHEY, CDR2 SVGAGI. CDR3 sequence (DNA): TGTGCCAGCAGTTACGGTGGGGGGGATGAGCAGTTCTTC. Protein product: CASSYGGGDEQFF.

The rearrangement uses TRBV7-8 and TRBJ2-5; TRBD1 might be the D (6 bases). Trimming left V 9 bases short and J 1 base short, with 15 bases between. This CDR3 has 14 amino acids. Germline CDR1 reads SGHVS; CDR2 reads FQNEAQ. This CDR3 is CASRGWLAQETQYF. CDR3 bases: TGTGCCAGTAGGGGGTGGTTGGCCCAAGAGACCCAGTACTTC.

The rearrangement joins TRBV29-1 to TRBJ2-2; the D is unclear. CDR3 length: 12 residues. Trimming took 5 bases from V and 1 from J, leaving 5 bases between them. CDR1 and CDR2 from the germline V gene are SQVTM and ANQGSEA. The CDR3 bases are TGCAGCGTTTATCAGAACACCGGGGAGCTGTTTTTT. Translation: CSVYQNTGELFF.

CDR3 residues: CASSLPGGVGYTF. The CDR3 bases are TGTGCCAGCAGCCTTCCAGGGGGCGTCGGCTACACCTTC. The rearrangement uses TRBV27 and TRBJ1-2, with TRBD1 matching over 8 bases. The CDR3 contains 13 residues. With 6 bases clipped from V and 8 bases from J, the junction kept 8 bases outside the gene matches. Germline CDR1 MNHEY, CDR2 SMNVEV (reference sequence).

V and J are TRBV19 and TRBJ1-4; 8 bases align to TRBD1. V was pared by 9 bases and J by 7 bases, with 7 bases of the junction left unmatched. This CDR3 is built from 13 residues. Germline CDR1 reads LNHDA; CDR2 reads SQIVND (reference sequence). The CDR3 is CASQGAFGEKLFF. DNA for the CDR3: TGTGCCAGCCAGGGGGCTTTTGGTGAAAAACTGTTTTTT. The variable domain in full, completed from reference TRBV19 and TRBJ1-4, reads DGGITQSPKYLFRKEGQNVTLSCEQNLNHDAMYWYRQDPGQGLRLIYYSQIVNDFQKGDIAEGYSVSREKKESFPLTVTSAQKNPTAFYLCASQGAFGEKLFFGSGTQLSVL.

The chain links TRBV7-9 to TRBJ2-3, with 8 bases aligning to TRBD2. The CDR3 runs to 16 residues. Losses at the gene ends were 3 bases for V and 3 bases for J; bases not matched to a gene: 8. In germline, CDR1 is SEHNR, CDR2 FQNEAQ (reference sequence). DNA for the CDR3: TGTGCCAGCAGCTTTACCCGGGAGGGCTCAACAGATACGCAGTATTTT. This gives the protein CASSFTREGSTDTQYF.

CDR3 in DNA: TGTGCCAGCAGCTTAGCGGACGCTAGCGGGAACAATGAGCAGTTCTTC. Protein product: CASSLADASGNNEQFF. The chain recombines TRBV7-2 with TRBJ2-1, with 9 bases lining up with TRBD2. The trim removed 0 bases at V and 5 bases at J, leaving 5 bases unmatched. Per the germline V gene, CDR1 is SGHTA and CDR2 is FQGNSA. This CDR3 spans 16 amino acids.